Below, 26 T cell receptor beta chains from the same sample are listed, as sequenced in a study of blood T cell repertoires in COVID-19. Sequencing was performed with immunoSEQ multiplex PCR; in TCRdb, only in-frame clones are kept and a portion is missing. The data contain over 75,000 clones, about 91% of them singletons. Sequences were obtained from peripheral blood. The receptors were gathered from a man aged 45-65 years with COVID-19, enrolled during active disease.

This chain links TRBV4-1 with TRBJ1-2; 9 bases are shared with TRBD1. V gave up 4 bases and J gave up 4 bases; unmatched junction bases: 13. This CDR3 region has 17 residues. The germline gives CDR1 MGHRA, CDR2 YSYEKL. The CDR3 is CASSPRQGGTLSYGYTF. The DNA of the CDR3 is TGCGCCAGCAGCCCACGACAGGGGGGGACCCTAAGCTATGGCTACACCTTC.

The chain employs TRBV7-2 and TRBJ1-5, with D tentatively TRBD1 (5 bases). Trimming removed 2 bases from V and 2 bases from J, with 10 bases in between. This CDR3 is built from 15 residues. Germline loops: CDR1 SGHTA, CDR2 FQGNSA. The CDR3 here is CASSLRQGGNQPQHF. The CDR3, as DNA: TGTGCCAGCAGCTTAAGGCAGGGTGGCAATCAGCCCCAGCATTTT. Full variable domain (rest looked up from reference TRBV7-2 and TRBJ1-5): GAGVSQSPSNKVTEKGKDVELRCDPISGHTALYWYRQSLGQGLEFLIYFQGNSAPDKSGLPSDRFSAERTGGSVSTLTIQRTQQEDSAVYLCASSLRQGGNQPQHFGDGTRLSIL.

The CDR3 protein is CASSYGTGTPNTEAFF. CDR3 sequence (DNA): TGTGCCAGCAGCTATGGGACAGGAACTCCCAACACTGAAGCTTTCTTT. The chain carries TRBV7-9 and TRBJ1-1, with TRBD1 matching over 8 bases. This CDR3 spans 16 amino acids. Germline-derived CDR1 and CDR2 are SEHNR and FQNEAQ (reference sequence). The V segment lost 4 bases and the J segment 2 bases; nucleotides outside the gene matches: 9.

The chain carries TRBV6-2 or TRBV6-3 and TRBJ1-2; 8 positions agree with TRBD1. With 2 bases clipped from V and 2 bases from J, the junction kept 4 bases outside the gene matches. CDR1 and CDR2 (germline): MNHEY, SVGEGT. The CDR3 has 15 amino acids. In nucleotides, the CDR3 is TGTGCCAGCAGTTACAGGGACAGGATAAACTATGGCTACACCTTC. Protein product: CASSYRDRINYGYTF.

The chain carries TRBV27 and TRBJ1-4; 9 bases map to TRBD1. Per germline, CDR1 MNHEY and CDR2 SMNVEV (reference sequence). The CDR3 is 14 residues long. V lost 5 bases and J lost 7; bases outside the gene matches: 5. The CDR3 reads CASSITGGLEKLFF. As DNA, the CDR3 is TGTGCCAGCAGTATCACAGGGGGCCTTGAAAAACTGTTTTTT.

This clone turned up a few times. The V call is TRBV29-1, the J call TRBJ1-4; D is undetermined. The germline gives CDR1 SQVTM, CDR2 ANQGSEA. The CDR3 is 11 amino acids. Trimming shortened V by 4 bases and J by 4 bases, and 4 bases separated the two germline ends. The CDR3 DNA reads TGCAGCGTTGGGCTTAATGAAAAACTGTTTTTT. It specifies CSVGLNEKLFF.

This clone turned up a few times. V and J are TRBV10-3 and TRBJ1-2, with 8 bases lining up with TRBD1. V was pared by 3 bases and J by 4 bases, with 4 bases of the junction left unmatched. CDR1 ENHRY and CDR2 SYGVKD come from the germline V gene. The CDR3 runs 14 residues. For the CDR3, the DNA is TGTGCCATCAGTGACAGGGGGCTCGGCTATGGCTACACCTTC. It translates to CAISDRGLGYGYTF.

The table lists this clone with a count of one. The CDR3 sequence is CASRWYENSPLHF. The CDR3 region has the DNA TGTGCCAGCAGGTGGTATGAGAATTCACCCCTCCACTTT. This chain connects TRBV2 to TRBJ1-6; D uncertain. The CDR3 runs to 13 residues. In germline, CDR1 is SNHLY, CDR2 FYNNEI. With 6 bases removed from V and 7 bases from J, the gap between germline ends came to 10 bases.

V and J are TRBV3-1 (or the pseudogene TRBV3-2) and TRBJ2-1; D might be TRBD1 (6 bases). Germline loops: CDR1 LGHDT, CDR2 YNNKEL (reference sequence). V was pared by 1 base and J by 7 bases, with 14 bases between. The CDR3 consists of 15 residues. CDR3 protein: CASSQGTLQGNEQFF. Here the CDR3 DNA reads TGTGCCAGCAGCCAAGGCACCCTACAGGGAAATGAGCAGTTCTTC.

The chain is built from TRBV18 and TRBJ1-1; 7 nucleotides match TRBD1. The CDR3 spans 15 residues. The germline V gene encodes CDR1 KGHSH and CDR2 LQKENI. Germline trimming cut 3 bases from V and 0 bases from J; bases unmatched to any gene: 4. The CDR3 reads CASSPVQGMNTEAFF. CDR3 bases: TGTGCCAGCTCACCTGTACAGGGGATGAACACTGAAGCTTTCTTT.

J is TRBJ1-1 and V is TRBV6-5; D is possibly TRBD1 (5 bases). CDR3 size: 15 residues. V dropped 2 bases and J dropped 5 bases, with 15 bases sitting between them. Per the germline V gene, CDR1 is MNHEY and CDR2 is SVGAGI. Here the CDR3 reads CASSYDGASVTEAFF. The CDR3 DNA reads as TGTGCCAGCAGTTACGATGGGGCTTCTGTGACTGAAGCTTTCTTT.

The sample holds one count of this clone. This sequence joins TRBV9 and TRBJ2-7, with D maybe TRBD2 (6 bases). The CDR3 consists of 14 residues. Trimming stripped 0 bases from V and 2 bases from J, with 9 bases between. Germline V gene sequence: CDR1 SGDLS, CDR2 YYNGEE. CDR3 amino acids: CASSVEAGTYEQYF. DNA for the CDR3: TGTGCCAGCAGCGTAGAGGCGGGGACCTACGAGCAGTACTTC.

Here the CDR3 reads CAWRGGTSTDTQYF. Written as DNA, the CDR3 is TGTGCCTGGAGGGGGGGGACTAGCACAGATACGCAGTATTTT. The gene calls are TRBV30 and TRBJ2-3; 7 nucleotides line up with TRBD2. Per germline, CDR1 GTSNPN and CDR2 SVGIG (reference sequence). Trimming cost V 3 bases and J 0 bases; bases outside gene matches: 3. The CDR3 loop spans 14 amino acids.

V gene TRBV19 combines with J gene TRBJ1-5; D perhaps matches TRBD1 (6 bases). The germline V gene has CDR1 LNHDA and CDR2 SQIVND (reference sequence). The CDR3 sequence is 15 residues long. The V end was cut by 3 bases, the J end by 6 bases, with 15 bases between. Here the CDR3 DNA reads TGTGCCAGTAGTATTACGGCCAGGGGAAGTCAGCCCCAGCATTTT. Amino acids: CASSITARGSQPQHF.

J is TRBJ1-6 and V is TRBV5-1; D is undetermined. The CDR3 length is 14 residues. V gave up 0 bases and J gave up 9 bases, with 10 bases separating them. From germline, CDR1 is SGHRS and CDR2 YFSETQ. CDR3 protein: CASSLDRRSSPLHF. In nucleotides, the CDR3 is TGCGCCAGCAGCTTGGACCGTAGGAGTTCACCCCTCCACTTT.

The sample holds one count of this clone. The genes are TRBV9 and TRBJ1-1; D unclear. The CDR3 runs 14 residues. The V gene's germline CDR1 is SGDLS and CDR2 YYNGEE. Between the trimmed V and J ends, which lost 4 bases and 4 bases, there was a span of 14 bases. CDR3 amino acids: CASSQAGLGTEAFF. Written as DNA, the CDR3 is TGTGCCAGCAGCCAAGCAGGCCTTGGCACTGAAGCTTTCTTT.

The table lists this clone with a few counts. The J gene is TRBJ2-7, the V gene TRBV6-5, with D possibly matching TRBD1 (5 bases). V was pared by 0 bases and J by 7 bases, with 16 bases between. CDR1 is MNHEY and CDR2 is SVGAGI in the germline V gene. The CDR3 consists of 15 residues. The CDR3 nucleotides read TGTGCCAGCAGTTACTCGAGAGACGCGGCAGGGGAGCAGTACTTC. Translating gives CASSYSRDAAGEQYF.

The gene calls are TRBV7-9 and TRBJ1-4, with D possibly TRBD1 on 5 matching bases. Trimming removed 5 bases from V and 7 bases from J, with 23 bases in between. The CDR3 covers 17 residues. CDR1 and CDR2 (germline): SEHNR, FQNEAQ (reference sequence). In DNA, the CDR3 is TGTGCCAGCAGCGGGGTGACAGCCGGGACTCCGGCTGAAAAACTGTTTTTT. Amino acids: CASSGVTAGTPAEKLFF.

This chain joins TRBV7-9 and TRBJ2-7, with D maybe TRBD1 (6 bases). V lost 5 bases and J 3 bases, leaving 11 bases between the germline ends. CDR1 is SEHNR and CDR2 is FQNEAQ in the germline V gene (reference sequence). The length of the CDR3 is 13 residues. Written as DNA, the CDR3 is TGTGCCAGCAGCCCAGGGGAAGGCTACGAGCAGTACTTC. This gives the protein CASSPGEGYEQYF.

The CDR3 loop reads CASSTQTGGADSPLHF. CDR3 coding DNA: TGTGCCAGCAGCACCCAGACAGGGGGCGCGGATTCACCCCTCCACTTT. V is TRBV21-1 and J is TRBJ1-6; TRBD1, the D gene given by the table, was not confirmed from the DNA. TRBV21-1 represents a pseudogene. The CDR3 spans 16 residues.

CDR3 sequence reads: CASSYLLGDRETDTQYF. The CDR3 DNA reads as TGTGCCAGCAGTTACTTACTCGGGGACAGGGAGACGGATACGCAGTATTTT. This sequence joins TRBV6-2 or TRBV6-3 and TRBJ2-3, with 9 bases aligning to TRBD1. Germline V lookup: CDR1 MNHEY, CDR2 SVGEGT. Trimming took 1 base from V and 6 from J; bases not matched to a gene: 11. CDR3 length equals 17 residues.

The DNA for the CDR3 is TGTGCCAGCAGCTCTAACCGGGACACCGCCTACGAGCAGTACTTC. Residues: CASSSNRDTAYEQYF. This chain connects TRBV5-4 to TRBJ2-7; a possible D gene is TRBD1 (6 bases). This CDR3 is 15 amino acids long. The V end lost 3 bases, the J end lost 2 bases, and 15 bases lay between the germline ends. Germline values: CDR1 SGHNT, CDR2 YYREEE (reference sequence).

CDR3: CASSLGDGGHNEQFF. The DNA for the CDR3 is TGTGCCAGCAGCTTAGGGGACGGGGGGCACAATGAGCAGTTCTTC. This chain links TRBV7-6 with TRBJ2-1, with a tentative D call TRBD2 (7 bases). Germline-derived CDR1 and CDR2 are SGHVS and FNYEAQ. The V end lost 1 base, the J end lost 5 bases, and 12 bases lay between the germline ends. The CDR3 is made up of 15 amino acids.

The gene calls are TRBV11-2 and TRBJ2-7; D not certain. The CDR3 is 11 amino acids. Germline V lookup: CDR1 SGHAT, CDR2 FQNNGV. V was pared by 5 bases and J by 5 bases, with 7 bases between. The CDR3 loop is CASSRVDEQYF. For the CDR3, the DNA is TGTGCCAGCAGCCGTGTAGACGAGCAGTACTTC.

This clone was picked up a small number of times. V and J are TRBV27 and TRBJ2-7; 7 bases are a match to TRBD2. With 10 bases clipped from V and 11 bases from J, the junction kept 17 bases outside the gene matches. This CDR3 is 13 amino acids long. Germline V gives CDR1 MNHEY, CDR2 SMNVEV (reference sequence). Written as DNA, the CDR3 is TGTGCCACCAGATCGCGCGGGGGATTTCGGAAGTACTTC. It specifies CATRSRGGFRKYF.

The V gene is TRBV7-2, the J gene TRBJ2-7; 13 bases match TRBD2. The CDR3 loop spans 17 amino acids. CDR1 and CDR2 from the germline V gene are SGHTA and FQGNSA. V gave up 4 bases and J gave up 3 bases; unmatched junction bases: 9. CDR3 region: CASSYDGTSGAHYEQYF. The CDR3 DNA sequence: TGTGCCAGCAGCTACGACGGGACTAGCGGGGCCCACTACGAGCAGTACTTC.